This T cell receptor beta chain was obtained from a study of kidney transplant recipient with SARS-CoV-2 infection. This clonotype was recorded at least ten times. The CDR3 runs 17 residues. CDR1 and CDR2 (germline): LGHDT, YNNKEL (reference sequence). The V gene lost 5 bases and the J gene lost 5 bases, with 24 bases spanning the gap. Via MiXCR, TCRdb re-called the reads, giving one row per CDR3 protein. The sample has approximately 250,000 distinct CDR3 sequences, more than 25% seen once. The sequence derives from a male patient younger than 45 who had COVID-19 and was a kidney transplant recipient. Some T cells may arise from the graft donor. The sample here was a blood sample, taken at baseline and on day 111 from a kidney transplant recipient. This chain links TRBV3-1 with TRBJ2-5; D uncertain. The CDR3 reads CASSESAPISFSETQYF. The CDR3 region has the DNA TGTGCCAGCAGCGAGAGTGCTCCCATTTCTTTCTCTGAGACCCAGTACTTC.